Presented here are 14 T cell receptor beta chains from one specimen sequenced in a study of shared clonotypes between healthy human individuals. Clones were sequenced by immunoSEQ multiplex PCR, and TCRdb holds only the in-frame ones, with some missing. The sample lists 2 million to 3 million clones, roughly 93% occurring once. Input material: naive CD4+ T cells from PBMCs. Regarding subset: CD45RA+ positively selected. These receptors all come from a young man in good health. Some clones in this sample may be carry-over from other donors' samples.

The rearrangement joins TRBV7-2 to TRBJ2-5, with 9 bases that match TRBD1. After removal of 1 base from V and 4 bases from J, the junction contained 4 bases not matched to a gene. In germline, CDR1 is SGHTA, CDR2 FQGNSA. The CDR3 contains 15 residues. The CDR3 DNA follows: TGTGCCAGCAGCTTAGTAGGGACAGGGAGAGAGACCCAGTACTTC. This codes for CASSLVGTGRETQYF.

The CDR3 nucleotides are TGCAGCGTAGCCATGACAGGGGTGGACTATGGCTACACCTTC. As protein: CSVAMTGVDYGYTF. This rearrangement joins TRBV29-1 to TRBJ1-2; 8 positions agree with TRBD1. This CDR3 has 14 amino acids. From germline, CDR1 is SQVTM and CDR2 ANQGSEA. Trimming at V came to 6 bases and at J to 3 bases, leaving 9 bases not matched to a gene.

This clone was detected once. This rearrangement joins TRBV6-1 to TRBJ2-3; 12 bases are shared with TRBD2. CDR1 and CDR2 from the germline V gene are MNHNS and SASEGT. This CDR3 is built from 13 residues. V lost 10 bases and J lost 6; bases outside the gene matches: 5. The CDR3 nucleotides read TGTGCCACCAGGCTAGCGGGAGGGGATACGCAGTATTTT. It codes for CATRLAGGDTQYF.

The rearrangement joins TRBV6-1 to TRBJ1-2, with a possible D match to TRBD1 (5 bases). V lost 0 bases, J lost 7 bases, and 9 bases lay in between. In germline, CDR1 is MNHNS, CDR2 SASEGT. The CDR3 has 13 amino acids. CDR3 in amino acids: CASSEAGAAGYTF. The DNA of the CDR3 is TGTGCCAGCAGTGAAGCTGGGGCTGCTGGCTACACCTTC.

CDR3 in DNA: TGTGCCAGCAGTGACCAGGGAGACTATGGCTACACCTTC. Protein sequence: CASSDQGDYGYTF. The chain uses TRBV2 and TRBJ1-2; D possibly corresponds to TRBD1 (5 bases). The length of the CDR3 is 13 residues. V was pared by 3 bases and J by 3 bases, with 8 bases between. Germline assignment: CDR1 SNHLY and CDR2 FYNNEI.

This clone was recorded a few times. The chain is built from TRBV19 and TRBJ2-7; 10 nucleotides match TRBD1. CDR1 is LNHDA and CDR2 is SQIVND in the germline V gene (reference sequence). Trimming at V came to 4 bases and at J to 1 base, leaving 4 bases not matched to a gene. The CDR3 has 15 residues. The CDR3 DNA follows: TGTGCCAGTAGTACCCCGGGACAGGGGTCCTACGAGCAGTACTTC. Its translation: CASSTPGQGSYEQYF.

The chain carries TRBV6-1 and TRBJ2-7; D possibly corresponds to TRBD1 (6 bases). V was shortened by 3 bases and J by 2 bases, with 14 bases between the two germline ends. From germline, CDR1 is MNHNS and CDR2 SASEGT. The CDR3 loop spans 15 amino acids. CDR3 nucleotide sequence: TGTGCCAGCAGTGAGCTCAACAGGGAAACCTACGAGCAGTACTTC. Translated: CASSELNRETYEQYF.

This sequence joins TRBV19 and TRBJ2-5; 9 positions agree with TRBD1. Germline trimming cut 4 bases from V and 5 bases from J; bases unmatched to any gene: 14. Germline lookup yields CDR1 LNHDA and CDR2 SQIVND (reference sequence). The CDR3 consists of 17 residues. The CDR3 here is CASSKTGGDKPRETQYF. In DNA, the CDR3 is TGTGCCAGTAGTAAAACAGGGGGCGATAAGCCGCGGGAGACCCAGTACTTC.

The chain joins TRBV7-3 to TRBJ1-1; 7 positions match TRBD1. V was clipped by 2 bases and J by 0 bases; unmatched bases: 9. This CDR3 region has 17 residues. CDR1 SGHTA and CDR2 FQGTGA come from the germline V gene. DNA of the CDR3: TGTGCCAGCAGCTTACCCAGGGGGTCAAGGATGAACACTGAAGCTTTCTTT. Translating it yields CASSLPRGSRMNTEAFF.

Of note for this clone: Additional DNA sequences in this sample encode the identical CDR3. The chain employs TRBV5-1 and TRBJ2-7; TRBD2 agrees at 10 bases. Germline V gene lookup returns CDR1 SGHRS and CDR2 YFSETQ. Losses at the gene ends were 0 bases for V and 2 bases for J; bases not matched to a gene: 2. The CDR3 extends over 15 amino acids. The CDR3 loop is CASSLVTSGAYEQYF. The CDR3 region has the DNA TGCGCCAGCAGCTTGGTTACTAGCGGGGCCTACGAGCAGTACTTC.

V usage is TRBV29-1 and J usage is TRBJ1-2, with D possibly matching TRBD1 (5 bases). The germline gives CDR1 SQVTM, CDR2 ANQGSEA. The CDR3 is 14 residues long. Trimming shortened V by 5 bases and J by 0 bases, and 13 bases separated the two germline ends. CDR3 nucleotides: TGCAGCGTTACGCGGGACGCCGCTAACTATGGCTACACCTTC. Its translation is CSVTRDAANYGYTF.

The CDR3 region is CASRMGQGGTDTQYF. Written as DNA, the CDR3 is TGTGCCAGCAGGATGGGACAGGGCGGCACAGATACGCAGTATTTT. The chain joins TRBV27 to TRBJ2-3, with 9 positions matching TRBD1. After removal of 6 bases from V and 1 base from J, the junction contained 5 bases not matched to a gene. This CDR3 comprises 15 residues. The germline CDR1 and CDR2 sequences are MNHEY and SMNVEV (reference sequence).

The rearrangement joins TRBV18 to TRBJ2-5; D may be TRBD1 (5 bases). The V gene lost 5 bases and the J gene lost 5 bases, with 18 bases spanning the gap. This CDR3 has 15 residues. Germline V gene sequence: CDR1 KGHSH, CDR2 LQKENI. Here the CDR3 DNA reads TGTGCCAGCTCAACCGACAGTGTTCAAGTTGAGACCCAGTACTTC. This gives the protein CASSTDSVQVETQYF.

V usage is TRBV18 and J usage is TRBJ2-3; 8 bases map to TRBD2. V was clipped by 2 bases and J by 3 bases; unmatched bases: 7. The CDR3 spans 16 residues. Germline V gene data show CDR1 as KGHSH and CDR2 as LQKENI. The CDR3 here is CASSPTSGGGTDTQYF. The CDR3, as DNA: TGTGCCAGCTCACCAACTAGCGGAGGCGGTACAGATACGCAGTATTTT.